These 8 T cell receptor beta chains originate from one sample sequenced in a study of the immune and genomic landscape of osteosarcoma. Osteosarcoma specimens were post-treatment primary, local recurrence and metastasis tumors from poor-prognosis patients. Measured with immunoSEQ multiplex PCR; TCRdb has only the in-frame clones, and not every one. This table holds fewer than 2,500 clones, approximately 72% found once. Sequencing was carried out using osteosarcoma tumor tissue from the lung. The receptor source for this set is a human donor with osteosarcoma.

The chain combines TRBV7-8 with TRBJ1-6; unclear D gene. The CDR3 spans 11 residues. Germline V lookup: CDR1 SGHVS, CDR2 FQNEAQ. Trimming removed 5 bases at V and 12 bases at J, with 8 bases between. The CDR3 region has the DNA TGTGCCAGCAGCCTTATAGGACCCCTCCACTTT. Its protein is CASSLIGPLHF.

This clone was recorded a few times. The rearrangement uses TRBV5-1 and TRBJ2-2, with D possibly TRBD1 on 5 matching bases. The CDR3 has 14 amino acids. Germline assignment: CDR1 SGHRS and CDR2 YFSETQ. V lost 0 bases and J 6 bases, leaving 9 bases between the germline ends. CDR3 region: CASSLGPGSGELFF. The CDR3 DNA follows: TGCGCCAGCAGCTTGGGCCCAGGGTCCGGGGAGCTGTTTTTT.

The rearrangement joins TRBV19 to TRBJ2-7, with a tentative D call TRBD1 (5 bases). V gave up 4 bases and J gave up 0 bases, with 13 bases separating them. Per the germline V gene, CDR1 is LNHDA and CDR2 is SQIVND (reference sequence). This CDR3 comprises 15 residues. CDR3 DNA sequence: TGTGCCAGTAGTACGACAGAACTTAGCTCCTACGAGCAGTACTTC. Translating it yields CASSTTELSSYEQYF.

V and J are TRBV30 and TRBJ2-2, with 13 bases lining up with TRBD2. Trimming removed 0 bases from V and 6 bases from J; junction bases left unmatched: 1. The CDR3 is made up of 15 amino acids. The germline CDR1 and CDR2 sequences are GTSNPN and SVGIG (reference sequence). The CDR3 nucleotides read TGTGCCTGGAGTGTACTAGCGGGGGGGCCCGGGGAGCTGTTTTTT. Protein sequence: CAWSVLAGGPGELFF.

This CDR3 reads CASSQDEAGDREKLFF. The CDR3 nucleotides read TGTGCCAGCAGCCAAGATGAGGCAGGGGATCGGGAAAAACTGTTTTTT. This chain connects TRBV4-2 to TRBJ1-4, with a possible D match to TRBD1 (6 bases). This CDR3 has 16 residues. Trimming stripped 0 bases from V and 8 bases from J, with 16 bases between. CDR1 LGHNA and CDR2 YNFKEQ come from the germline V gene.

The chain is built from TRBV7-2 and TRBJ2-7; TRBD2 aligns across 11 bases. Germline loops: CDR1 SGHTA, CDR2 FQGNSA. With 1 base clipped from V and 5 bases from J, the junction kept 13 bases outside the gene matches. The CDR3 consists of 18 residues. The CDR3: CASSLVVSGGAGKNEQYF. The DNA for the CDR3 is TGTGCCAGCAGCTTAGTTGTTAGCGGGGGGGCCGGGAAGAACGAGCAGTACTTC.

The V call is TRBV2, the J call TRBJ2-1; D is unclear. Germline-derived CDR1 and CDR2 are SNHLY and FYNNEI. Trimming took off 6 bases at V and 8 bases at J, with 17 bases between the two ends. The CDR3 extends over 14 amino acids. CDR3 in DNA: TGTGCCAGCAGAGGAGCTTTAAATTCCGATGAGCAGTTCTTC. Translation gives CASRGALNSDEQFF.

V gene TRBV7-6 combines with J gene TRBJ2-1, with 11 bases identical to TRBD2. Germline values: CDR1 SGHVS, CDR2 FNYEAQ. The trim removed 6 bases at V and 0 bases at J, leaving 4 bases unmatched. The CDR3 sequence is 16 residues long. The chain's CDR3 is CASSMLAGGSYNEQFF. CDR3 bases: TGTGCCAGCAGTATGCTAGCGGGGGGCTCCTACAATGAGCAGTTCTTC.